The present T cell receptor beta chain was sequenced within a study of T cells in Graves' hyperthyroidism and ophthalmopathy. Points from the study as a whole: Blood held most thyroid clonotypes expanded above 0.001 frequency.

Initially, at the first diagnosis of hyperthyroidism and before any ophthalmopathy symptoms, blood was sampled. PBMCs were sourced from more than 9 ml fresh peripheral blood. In its sample, this clonotype was seen a few times. Its antigen remains unknown. The CDR3 regions of TCR beta were amplified from RNA transcripts. TCR CDR3 regions were first amplified by RT-PCR with HTBI primers. TCRdb re-derived calls from the multiplex PCR reads in MiXCR, one entry per CDR3 protein. The profile shows some 270,000 distinct CDR3 sequences, about an eighth of them singletons. Germline V CDR1 and CDR2: LNHDA, SQIVND (reference sequence). The V segment lost 3 bases and the J segment 4 bases; nucleotides outside the gene matches: 10. The CDR3 sequence is 17 residues long.

Material: blood. The clonotype was recovered from a woman aged 25 to 39 with Graves' hyperthyroidism that later progressed to Graves' ophthalmopathy. The chain links TRBV19 to TRBJ2-1; 9 bases line up with TRBD2. The CDR3 DNA follows: TGTGCCAGTAGTATCTTGTCTAGCGGGACTTTTTACAATGAGCAGTTCTTC. It translates to CASSILSSGTFYNEQFF.